Presented here are 9 T cell receptor beta chains from one specimen sequenced in a study of cytomegalovirus exposure and HLA in healthy donors (dated by TCRdb to about 2017). The library was generated by the immunoSEQ multiplex PCR assay. For the multiplex PCR, a mixture combining 60 forward primers for TCR Vbeta segments and 13 reverse primers for TCR Jbeta segments was used. In its TCRdb copy, this immuneACCESS table keeps in-frame sequences only and misses some clones. Where compared with another copy, unresolved V genes explain less than half of these, and the others have no known cause. For this sample the table gives under 90,000 clones, of which over 80% were detected only once. 2.3% of the sample is in the top ten clones. Sequenced: PBMCs. These receptors were obtained from a man aged 18 to 30 in good health and CMV-seronegative.

The J gene is TRBJ2-2, the V gene TRBV30; 8 nucleotides align to TRBD1. This CDR3 region has 16 residues. Germline-derived CDR1 and CDR2 are GTSNPN and SVGIG (reference sequence). The J segment lost 6 bases and the V segment lost 0 bases, leaving 9 bases of the junction unmatched. Here the CDR3 reads CAWSVQGVGVSGELFF. The CDR3 DNA reads as TGTGCCTGGAGTGTACAGGGGGTCGGGGTCTCCGGGGAGCTGTTTTTT.

For this clone: At one of its ends the junction is not consistent with the germline gene, which may arise from a read error. The V gene is TRBV2, the J gene TRBJ1-4; D remains unclear. This CDR3 has 14 residues. Germline V CDR1 and CDR2: SNHLY, FYNNEI. CDR3 region: CVSRSSGSNEKLFF. The CDR3 DNA reads as TGTGTCAGCAGGTCATCGGGTTCTAATGAAAAACTGTTTTTT. Based on the CDR3 plus reference TRBV2 and TRBJ1-4, the full variable domain is EPEVTQTPSHQVTQMGQEVILRCVPISNHLYFYWYRQILGQKVEFLVSFYNNEISEKSEIFDDQFSVERPDGSNFTLKIRSTKLEDSAMYFCVSRSSGSNEKLFFGSGTQLSVL.

The J gene is TRBJ2-5, the V gene TRBV6-4; perhaps TRBD2 as D (5 bases). The CDR3 covers 15 residues. Germline V lookup: CDR1 MRHNA, CDR2 SNTAGT. Trimming left V 11 bases short and J 5 bases short, with 24 bases between. CDR3 residues: CALPREGNIGETQYF. The CDR3 DNA reads TGTGCCCTCCCGAGAGAGGGAAATATCGGGGAGACCCAGTACTTC.

The table lists this clone with a few counts. The chain carries TRBV23-1 and TRBJ1-2; TRBD1 matches at 9 bases. TRBV23-1 is filed as an ORF, its function uncertain. The CDR3 spans 19 residues. V lost 1 base, J lost 8 bases, and 20 bases stayed unmatched. CDR3 loop: CASSQFGGVPNRGPVGYTF. CDR3 DNA: TGCGCCAGCAGTCAATTTGGGGGGGTTCCTAACAGGGGGCCAGTAGGCTACACCTTC.

As DNA, the CDR3 is TGTGCCAGCAGAGCGGACAGGGTTAACACCGGGGAGCTGTTTTTT. It yields the protein CASRADRVNTGELFF. This chain connects TRBV28 to TRBJ2-2, with 8 bases matching TRBD1. Unmatched junction bases numbered 5, after V lost 6 bases and J lost 2 bases. CDR3 length equals 15 residues. Germline values: CDR1 MDHEN, CDR2 SYDVKM.

This chain joins TRBV7-3 and TRBJ1-4, with 8 bases identical to TRBD1. The V and J ends lost 1 base and 13 bases, in that order; junction bases with no gene match: 8. The CDR3 extends over 14 amino acids. CDR1 and CDR2 from the germline V gene are SGHTA and FQGTGA. DNA of the CDR3: TGTGCCAGCAGCTTAAAGGCAGGGGGCCTTTTACTGTTTTTT. It yields the protein CASSLKAGGLLLFF.

The gene calls are TRBV4-1 and TRBJ2-2; 9 bases line up with TRBD1. The CDR3 totals 16 residues. Germline CDR1 is MGHRA and CDR2 is YSYEKL. After removal of 5 bases from V and 3 bases from J, the junction contained 7 bases not matched to a gene. The CDR3 sequence: CASSLRTGVDTGELFF. CDR3 sequence (DNA): TGCGCCAGCAGCTTACGGACAGGGGTAGACACCGGGGAGCTGTTTTTT.

This clone was seen a single time. The chain is built from TRBV28 and TRBJ2-7; D might be TRBD2 (6 bases). Per the germline V gene, CDR1 is MDHEN and CDR2 is SYDVKM. Deletions cut 3 bases from V and 4 bases from J, with 13 bases between. The CDR3 contains 14 residues. CDR3 coding DNA: TGTGCCAGCAGTTTGCGGGGCTCCACGTACGAGCAGTACTTC. The encoded protein is CASSLRGSTYEQYF.

V is TRBV25-1 and J is TRBJ2-5, with 9 bases identical to TRBD1. The trim removed 3 bases at V and 5 bases at J, leaving 13 bases unmatched. Per germline, CDR1 MGHDK and CDR2 SYGVNS. The CDR3 consists of 17 residues. The CDR3 DNA reads as TGTGCCAGCAGTGACGCCTTCCGGGACAGGGTGATGGAGACCCAGTACTTC. It yields the protein CASSDAFRDRVMETQYF. Filled out from reference TRBV25-1 and TRBJ2-5, the complete variable domain reads EADIYQTPRYLVIGTGKKITLECSQTMGHDKMYWYQQDPGMELHLIHYSYGVNSTEKGDLSSESTVSRIRTEHFPLTLESARPSHTSQYLCASSDAFRDRVMETQYFGPGTRLLVL.